Listed below are T cell receptor beta chains from one sample, sequenced in a study of cytomegalovirus exposure and HLA in healthy donors. Generated by immunoSEQ multiplex PCR, the TCRdb table keeps only in-frame clones and is missing some. This sample carries around 210,000 clones, with roughly 0.98% going to the ten biggest clones. Input material: PBMCs. The receptors here all came from a woman under 40 in good health and CMV-seropositive. Each CDR3 is given with its conserved first and last residue. D genes are given only for firm matches.

D	V	J	CDR3	DNA
TRBD1	TRBV2	TRBJ2-2	CASRDRANTGELFF	TGTGCCAGCAGGGACAGGGCGAACACCGGGGAGCTGTTTTTT
TRBD1	TRBV28	TRBJ2-7	CASSYRGISYEQYF	TGTGCCAGCAGCTACAGGGGAATATCCTACGAGCAGTACTTC
TRBD1	TRBV7-7	TRBJ2-7	CASSRDRGSYEQYF	TGTGCCAGCAGCCGGGACAGGGGATCCTACGAGCAGTACTTC
-	TRBV6-5	TRBJ1-4	CASSRTESNEKLFF	TGTGCCAGCAGTCGGACAGAATCTAATGAAAAACTGTTTTTT
TRBD1	TRBV6-5	TRBJ2-3	CATSRQGRDTQYF	TGTGCCACCTCCCGACAGGGACGAGATACGCAGTATTTT
TRBD1	TRBV18	TRBJ2-4	CASSQRTGEGIQYF	TGTGCCAGCTCCCAGAGGACAGGGGAGGGCATTCAGTACTTC
TRBD2	TRBV5-3	TRBJ2-2	CARSPGLAGLGGELFF	TGTGCCAGAAGCCCGGGACTAGCGGGTTTGGGCGGGGAGCTGTTTTTT
TRBD2	TRBV11-2	TRBJ2-5	CASSQRLAGVQETQYF	TGTGCCAGCAGCCAGAGACTAGCGGGGGTACAAGAGACCCAGTACTTC
-	TRBV4-1	TRBJ1-6	CASSQETQGHRTSPLHF	TGCGCCAGCAGCCAAGAAACACAGGGACACCGAACTTCCCCCCTCCACTTT
-	TRBV5-1	TRBJ2-5	CASSLEGGEETQYF	TGCGCCAGCAGCTTGGAAGGGGGGGAAGAGACCCAGTACTTC
-	TRBV2	TRBJ2-7	CASSGRESYEQYF	TGTGCCAGCAGTGGTCGAGAAAGCTACGAGCAGTACTTC
-	TRBV10-3	TRBJ1-1	CAIARVGDTEAFF	TGTGCCATCGCACGCGTCGGGGACACTGAAGCTTTCTTT
-	TRBV6-5	TRBJ1-1	CASSWHGGVVDTEAFF	TGTGCCAGCAGTTGGCACGGGGGGGTAGTGGACACTGAAGCTTTCTTT
TRBD1	TRBV4-3	TRBJ2-3	CASSDRAHTDTQYF	TGCGCCAGCAGTGACAGGGCTCACACAGATACGCAGTATTTT
TRBD1	TRBV19	TRBJ2-3	CASSIWRLTGVPDTQYF	TGTGCCAGTAGTATCTGGAGGTTGACAGGGGTTCCAGATACGCAGTATTTT
-	TRBV30	TRBJ1-1	CAWTGFHTEAFF	TGTGCCTGGACAGGCTTTCACACTGAAGCTTTCTTT
TRBD2	TRBV10-1	TRBJ2-7	CASSEGLASSYEQYF	TGCGCCAGCAGTGAGGGACTAGCGAGCTCCTACGAGCAGTACTTC
TRBD1	TRBV18	TRBJ2-7	CASSQRQGPYEQYF	TGTGCCAGCTCACAACGACAGGGTCCGTACGAGCAGTACTTC
-	TRBV4-1	TRBJ1-1	CASSQGGTNTEAFF	TGCGCCAGCAGCCAAGGCGGTACCAACACTGAAGCTTTCTTT
TRBD2	TRBV19	TRBJ2-2	CATLSSQGQSSGDANTGELFF	TGTGCCACCCTATCCAGCCAGGGACAGTCTAGCGGGGACGCGAACACCGGGGAGCTGTTTTTT
TRBD1	TRBV5-1	TRBJ2-4	CASSPRGLENIQYF	TGCGCCAGCAGCCCCAGGGGGCTGGAAAACATTCAGTACTTC
-	TRBV10-3	TRBJ1-1	CAIRTEKQGSGTEAFF	TGTGCCATCAGGACAGAAAAACAGGGTTCGGGCACTGAAGCTTTCTTT
-	TRBV19	TRBJ1-5	CASSNREIYSNQPQHF	TGTGCCAGTAGTAACAGGGAGATCTATAGCAATCAGCCCCAGCATTTT
TRBD2	TRBV7-9	TRBJ2-3	CASSPESTSGVTDTQYF	TGTGCCAGCAGCCCCGAGAGCACTAGCGGGGTCACAGATACGCAGTATTTT
-	TRBV7-9	TRBJ1-1	CASSLIVGGLNTEAFF	TGTGCCAGCAGCTTAATCGTTGGGGGGTTGAACACTGAAGCTTTCTTT
-	TRBV18	TRBJ2-3	CASSPGPDTQYF	TGTGCCAGCTCACCGGGCCCAGATACGCAGTATTTT
-	TRBV27	TRBJ2-7	CASRPSGSGEQYF	TGTGCCAGCAGGCCCTCGGGAAGCGGGGAGCAGTACTTC
-	TRBV5-1	TRBJ1-2	CASTETALNYGYTF	TGCGCCAGCACCGAGACAGCCCTTAACTATGGCTACACCTTC
TRBD1	TRBV28	TRBJ1-3	CASSLTGSGNTIYF	TGTGCCAGCAGTTTGACAGGGTCTGGAAACACCATATATTTT
TRBD1	TRBV2	TRBJ1-6	CASFDRGNSPLHF	TGTGCCAGCTTCGACAGGGGAAACTCACCCCTCCACTTT
TRBD2	TRBV5-1	TRBJ2-3	CACRTSGGASDTQYF	TGCGCATGTAGGACTAGCGGGGGGGCATCTGATACGCAGTATTTT
TRBD1	TRBV28	TRBJ2-7	CASLQGYEQYF	TGTGCCAGCTTACAGGGGTACGAGCAGTACTTC
-	TRBV2	TRBJ2-7	CASRETAKLKYF	TGTGCCAGCAGGGAGACAGCCAAGTTGAAGTACTTC
-	TRBV7-8	TRBJ1-1	CASSLGGGVGTEAFF	TGTGCCAGCAGCTTAGGCGGGGGAGTTGGCACTGAAGCTTTCTTT
-	TRBV5-1	TRBJ2-7	CASSLSRQVREQYF	TGCGCCAGCAGCTTGTCAAGACAGGTACGCGAGCAGTACTTC
-	TRBV30	TRBJ2-1	CALDRGYNEQFF	TGTGCCTTGGACAGAGGTTACAATGAGCAGTTCTTC
TRBD1	TRBV19	TRBJ2-7	CASSAGQGVYEQYF	TGTGCCAGTAGTGCGGGACAGGGTGTCTACGAGCAGTACTTC
TRBD2	TRBV27	TRBJ2-1	CASSFPAGGSQSSYNEQFF	TGTGCCAGCAGTTTCCCGGCGGGAGGGTCCCAAAGCTCCTACAATGAGCAGTTCTTC
TRBD2	TRBV7-2	TRBJ2-3	CASTPAPERGAYTDTQYF	TGTGCCAGCACCCCGGCCCCTGAGCGGGGGGCCTACACAGATACGCAGTATTTT
-	TRBV15	TRBJ1-2	CATSRGGGNRGYTF	TGTGCCACCAGCAGAGGAGGAGGGAATCGTGGCTACACCTTC
-	TRBV11-2	TRBJ1-1	CASSSTSRDTEAFF	TGTGCCAGCAGCTCGACCTCCAGGGACACTGAAGCTTTCTTT
TRBD1	TRBV10-3	TRBJ2-2	CAISESVGTGHTGELFF	TGTGCCATCAGTGAGTCGGTCGGGACAGGGCACACCGGGGAGCTGTTTTTT
-	TRBV5-1	TRBJ1-1	CASSLGPVAEAFF	TGCGCCAGCAGCTTGGGTCCGGTGGCTGAAGCTTTCTTT
TRBD2	TRBV28	TRBJ2-3	CASSPNLLAGGPDTQYF	TGTGCCAGCAGTCCAAATCTTCTAGCGGGAGGACCAGATACGCAGTATTTT
-	TRBV28	TRBJ2-7	CASSLHSAYEQYF	TGTGCCAGCAGTCTCCATTCGGCCTACGAGCAGTACTTC
-	TRBV18	TRBJ1-1	CASSPSTGHTEAFF	TGTGCCAGCTCACCGAGCACAGGACACACTGAAGCTTTCTTT
TRBD2	TRBV7-2	TRBJ2-1	CASSPRGGLSSYNEQFF	TGTGCCAGCAGCCCTCGGGGGGGGCTGAGCTCCTACAATGAGCAGTTCTTC
-	TRBV2	TRBJ1-1	CASTGGLEAFF	TGTGCCAGCACTGGAGGGCTTGAAGCTTTCTTT
-	TRBV29-1	TRBJ1-1	CSVPGGGGTEAFF	TGCAGCGTCCCGGGGGGGGGTGGGACTGAAGCTTTCTTT